This entry lists 29 T cell receptor beta chains sequenced from one sample in a study of CDR3 diversity in severe acne. Via MiXCR, TCRdb re-called the PCR reads, giving one row per CDR3 protein. The data show over 90,000 distinct CDR3 sequences, roughly 51% seen once. Sequencing used blood. These receptors all stem from a male donor with acne.

This clonotype was detected many times. Being one base from a much bigger clone, this may be a read error. As DNA, the CDR3 is TGTGCCGCGGCCAGGGACAGACCCTACGAGCCGTACTTC. Encoded protein: CAAARDRPYEPYF. This sequence joins TRBV28 and TRBJ2-7; TRBD1 agrees at 7 bases. This CDR3 has 13 amino acids. Germline V CDR1 and CDR2: MDHEN, SYDVKM. The full variable domain, in which reference TRBV28 and TRBJ2-7 provide the parts outside the CDR3, is DVKVTQSSRYLVKRTGEKVFLECVQDMDHENMFWYRQDPGLGLRLIYFSYDVKMKEKGDIPEGYSVSREKKERFSLILESASTNQTSMYLCAAARDRPYEPYFGPGTRLTVT.

This clonotype came up a few times. The chain couples TRBV29-1 to TRBJ1-1, with 8 bases aligning to TRBD1. This CDR3 spans 12 amino acids. Trimming cost V 8 bases and J 4 bases; bases outside gene matches: 6. Germline V gives CDR1 SQVTM, CDR2 ANQGSEA. CDR3 in DNA: TGCAGCTTTAGGACAGGGCCCACTGAAGCTTTCTTT. It is translated as CSFRTGPTEAFF.

This chain uses TRBV7-8 with TRBJ2-2, with 7 bases matching TRBD2. With 7 bases clipped from V and 4 bases from J, the junction kept 6 bases outside the gene matches. CDR3 length: 14 residues. The germline V gene encodes CDR1 SGHVS and CDR2 FQNEAQ. The CDR3 DNA sequence: TGTGCCAGCAACCCAGCGGGACTCACCGGGGAGCTGTTTTTT. Its protein product is CASNPAGLTGELFF.

This clonotype was recorded at least ten times. This chain's CDR3 is CASATDTQYF. Written as DNA, the CDR3 is TGTGCCTCCGCCACAGATACGCAGTATTTT. The chain recombines TRBV19 with TRBJ2-3; D is uncertain. Germline V gives CDR1 LNHDA, CDR2 SQIVND (reference sequence). The CDR3 runs 10 residues. V shed 11 bases and J shed 2 bases, with 5 bases lying between them.

The V call is TRBV20-1, the J call TRBJ2-1, with 11 bases identical to TRBD2. CDR1 and CDR2 from the germline V gene are DFQATT and SNEGSKA (reference sequence). J was trimmed by 4 bases and V by 3 bases; bases with no gene match: 2. The CDR3 runs to 14 residues. The CDR3 DNA reads TGCAGTGCTAGTACTAGCGGGAGTTACAATGAGCAGTTCTTC. Protein sequence: CSASTSGSYNEQFF.

This clonotype came up once. The V and J genes are TRBV4-1 and TRBJ2-7; possibly TRBD2 for D (6 bases). V dropped 4 bases and J dropped 6 bases, with 16 bases sitting between them. The CDR3 contains 14 residues. Germline CDR1 MGHRA, CDR2 YSYEKL. The CDR3 loop reads CASSPRTGACEQYF. As DNA, the CDR3 is TGCGCCAGCAGCCCGAGAACGGGAGCGTGCGAGCAGTACTTC.

The sample holds a few counts of this clonotype. The rearrangement uses TRBV2 and TRBJ2-6, with D hard to call. V lost 5 bases, J lost 4 bases, and 3 bases lay in between. From germline, CDR1 is SNHLY and CDR2 FYNNEI. The CDR3 runs to 12 residues. Here the CDR3 reads CASSSGANVLTF. DNA of the CDR3: TGTGCCAGCAGTTCCGGGGCCAACGTCCTGACTTTC.

This clonotype was picked up a small number of times. The rearrangement joins TRBV10-3 to TRBJ2-5, with 14 bases matching TRBD2. Judging by the DNA end, TRBJ2-7 fits better; the J call may be wrong. Germline V gives CDR1 ENHRY, CDR2 SYGVKD. CDR3 size: 16 residues. DNA for the CDR3: TGTGCCATCAGTGAGCCCGGGACTAGCGGGAGCTACGAGCAGTACTTC. Its protein is CAISEPGTSGSYEQYF.

The chain recombines TRBV20-1 with TRBJ2-2, with TRBD2 matching 11 bases. The germline gives CDR1 DFQATT, CDR2 SNEGSKA (reference sequence). The CDR3 consists of 14 residues. The trim removed 2 bases at V and 8 bases at J, leaving 4 bases unmatched. The CDR3 protein is CSARTSGSRGELFF. The CDR3 nucleotides read TGCAGTGCTAGAACTAGCGGGAGTAGAGGGGAGCTGTTTTTT.

This clonotype was observed a single time. Since a much larger clone is just one base distant, this may be a read error. This is likely a read error, given that the CDR3 carries no conserved phenylalanine or tryptophan at its end. This rearrangement joins TRBV19 to TRBJ1-1; D unclear. Germline V lookup: CDR1 LNHDA, CDR2 SQIVND (reference sequence). This CDR3 region has 13 residues. V lost 3 bases and J 2 bases, leaving 7 bases between the germline ends. CDR3: CASSIEVNTEAFS. The CDR3 DNA reads TGTGCCAGTAGTATCGAGGTAAACACTGAAGCTTTCTCT.

The CDR3 sequence is CASRPSLAGPEQYF. As DNA, the CDR3 is TGTGCCAGCAGACCGAGCTTGGCAGGGCCCGAGCAGTACTTC. This sequence joins TRBV7-9 and TRBJ2-7, with D possibly TRBD1 on 5 matching bases. V was trimmed by 6 bases and J by 6 bases, leaving 18 bases between them. This CDR3 has 14 residues. Germline assignment: CDR1 SEHNR and CDR2 FQNEAQ (reference sequence).

This clonotype has ten or more counts. This chain links TRBV28 with TRBJ1-2; tentatively, D is TRBD1 (5 bases). The CDR3 runs to 14 residues. Between the trimmed V and J ends, which lost 3 bases and 4 bases, there was a span of 12 bases. The V gene's germline CDR1 is MDHEN and CDR2 SYDVKM. This CDR3 is CASSFQGSTYGYTF. The CDR3 nucleotides read TGTGCCAGCAGTTTTCAGGGAAGCACCTATGGCTACACCTTC.

In regard to this clonotype: A much larger clone lies a single base off, so this may be a read error. Lacking the conserved final phenylalanine or tryptophan, this CDR3 likely reflects a read error. The chain employs TRBV20-1 and TRBJ2-7, with 11 bases that match TRBD2. Germline CDR1 and CDR2: DFQATT and SNEGSKA (reference sequence). The CDR3 contains 15 residues. The trim removed 0 bases at V and 5 bases at J, leaving 6 bases unmatched. The CDR3 nucleotides read TGCAGTGCTAGAGATGTAACTAGCGGGAGTAACGAGCAGTACCTC. Its translation is CSARDVTSGSNEQYL.

The gene calls are TRBV19 and TRBJ1-5; no clear D gene. V was cut by 5 bases and J by 0 bases, with 8 bases left in between. Germline lookup yields CDR1 LNHDA and CDR2 SQIVND (reference sequence). This CDR3 has 14 amino acids. CDR3 bases: TGTGCCAGTAGTCTGGGGAATAGCAATCAGCCCCAGCATTTT. This sequence encodes CASSLGNSNQPQHF.

There are a few counts of this clonotype. The chain links TRBV2 to TRBJ2-7; the D gene is possibly TRBD1 (5 bases). The CDR3 extends over 13 amino acids. Between the trimmed V and J ends, which lost 3 bases and 2 bases, there was a span of 8 bases. Germline CDR1 is SNHLY and CDR2 is FYNNEI. The DNA of the CDR3 is TGTGCCAGCAGTGAGAGACAGACCTACGAGCAGTACTTC. Amino acid sequence: CASSERQTYEQYF.

Details on this clonotype: This sequence may be a read error, since a much larger clone differs from it by one base. The CDR3 carries no conserved terminal phenylalanine or tryptophan, so it likely arises from a read error. This chain connects TRBV5-1 to TRBJ1-3, with no clear D. The CDR3 is made up of 15 amino acids. V was shortened by 0 bases and J by 0 bases, with 7 bases between the two germline ends. Germline-derived CDR1 and CDR2 are SGHRS and YFSETQ. CDR3 residues: CASSLDGVSGNTIYL. DNA of the CDR3: TGCGCCAGCAGCTTGGATGGGGTCTCTGGAAACACCATATATCTT.

The chain uses TRBV15 and TRBJ2-5; TRBD1 or TRBD2 may be the D gene (5 bases each). Germline CDR1 LNHNV, CDR2 YYDKDF (reference sequence). V lost 1 base, J lost 4 bases, and 13 bases lay in between. The CDR3 is 15 residues long. In DNA form, the CDR3 reads TGTGCCACCAGCAGAGTCGGGGACGTCCGAGAGACCCAGTACTTC. Its translation: CATSRVGDVRETQYF.

The gene calls are TRBV19 and TRBJ1-4; no clear D. Germline V gene sequence: CDR1 LNHDA, CDR2 SQIVND (reference sequence). The CDR3 sequence is 14 residues long. Trimming removed 2 bases at V and 5 bases at J, with 9 bases between. CDR3 amino acids: CASSIFARNEKLFF. CDR3 sequence (DNA): TGTGCCAGTAGTATATTCGCCCGCAATGAAAAACTGTTTTTT.

Here the CDR3 reads CASSVEAGAYEQYF. The CDR3 DNA reads as TGTGCCAGCAGCGTAGAAGCGGGAGCCTACGAGCAGTACTTC. The chain recombines TRBV7-2 with TRBJ2-7, with 8 positions matching TRBD2. The trim removed 5 bases at V and 2 bases at J, leaving 5 bases unmatched. The germline V gene encodes CDR1 SGHTA and CDR2 FQGNSA. The CDR3 runs to 14 residues.

Notes on this clonotype: A junction end diverges from the germline sequence, so it may reflect a read error. The V and J genes are TRBV4-2 and TRBJ2-7; D is unclear. This CDR3 has 11 amino acids. The V gene's germline CDR1 is LGHNA and CDR2 YNFKEQ. The CDR3 sequence: CASSDSHEQYF. CDR3 in DNA: TGTGCCAGCAGCGACTCCCACGAGCAGTACTTC.

This clonotype is a singleton in its sample. The genes are TRBV10-2 and TRBJ1-6; D remains ambiguous. The germline V gene has CDR1 WSHSY and CDR2 SAAADI. The CDR3 loop spans 13 amino acids. The V gene lost 2 bases and the J gene lost 11 bases, with 10 bases spanning the gap. The CDR3 sequence is CASSEGVVAPLHF. DNA of the CDR3: TGCGCCAGCAGTGAGGGAGTCGTCGCACCCCTCCACTTT.

Note on this clonotype: One end of the junction fails to match germline, which may point to a read error. This sequence joins TRBV15 and TRBJ1-5; the match to TRBD1 covers 8 bases. Germline values: CDR1 LNHNV, CDR2 YYDKDF (reference sequence). The CDR3 spans 15 residues. CDR3 bases: TGTGCCACCAGCAGAGACCCAGGGGGCAATCACCCCCAGCATTTT. This codes for CATSRDPGGNHPQHF.

J is TRBJ2-3 and V is TRBV2; 8 positions match TRBD2. The V gene end was trimmed by 5 bases and the J gene end by 0 bases; junction bases not matched to a gene: 7. CDR1 is SNHLY, CDR2 FYNNEI, per germline. The CDR3 extends over 16 amino acids. CDR3 bases: TGTGCCAGCAGTCGGGGTAGCGGGACTAGCACAGATACGCAGTATTTT. Translated: CASSRGSGTSTDTQYF.

The rearrangement joins TRBV9 to TRBJ2-1; 9 bases fit TRBD2. The CDR3 spans 15 residues. V was clipped by 0 bases and J by 10 bases; unmatched bases: 8. Per germline, CDR1 SGDLS and CDR2 YYNGEE. The CDR3 nucleotides read TGTGCCAGCAGCGTAGAGGGCGGGGGGGTCGGCGAGCAGTTCTTC. This translates into CASSVEGGGVGEQFF.

This clonotype was observed many times. The genes are TRBV4-1 and TRBJ1-2; D is perhaps TRBD1 (6 bases). The CDR3 extends over 14 amino acids. Germline CDR1 and CDR2: MGHRA and YSYEKL. Trimming removed 2 bases from V and 6 bases from J, with 13 bases in between. CDR3 residues: CASSQQHRDDGYTF. DNA of the CDR3: TGCGCCAGCAGCCAACAACACAGGGACGATGGCTACACCTTC.

The CDR3 region is CATSDSKQGFANQPQHF. The CDR3 DNA is TGTGCCACCAGTGATTCCAAACAGGGATTTGCCAATCAGCCCCAGCATTTT. The V and J genes are TRBV24-1 and TRBJ1-5; possibly TRBD1 for D (6 bases). Germline V gene lookup returns CDR1 KGHDR and CDR2 SFDVKD. V lost 2 bases and J lost 3, with 16 bases in between. The CDR3 runs to 17 residues.

In the case of this clonotype: One end of the junction is discordant with germline, which a read error may explain. The chain uses TRBV15 and TRBJ2-5; 9 bases map to TRBD2. Germline-derived CDR1 and CDR2 are LNHNV and YYDKDF (reference sequence). CDR3 length: 16 residues. The CDR3 nucleotides are TGTGCCACCAGCCGAGACGGACTAGCGCAACAAGAGACCCAGTACTTC. It yields the protein CATSRDGLAQQETQYF.

The chain employs TRBV20-1 and TRBJ2-6, with 9 bases lining up with TRBD1. The CDR3 length is 17 residues. V lost 6 bases to trimming and J lost 0 bases; unmatched junction nucleotides: 9. Germline V gives CDR1 DFQATT, CDR2 SNEGSKA (reference sequence). The CDR3 spells CSADPRDRDSGANVLTF. The CDR3 DNA is TGCAGTGCCGACCCCCGGGACAGGGACTCTGGGGCCAACGTCCTGACTTTC.

V gene TRBV20-1 combines with J gene TRBJ2-7; TRBD2 aligns across 13 bases. The tail of the sequence fits TRBJ2-1 better, so the J call may be wrong. CDR3 length equals 17 residues. Germline V gene lookup returns CDR1 DFQATT and CDR2 SNEGSKA (reference sequence). In DNA, the CDR3 is TGCAGTGCTAGAGATGTAACTAGCGGGAGGGCCGTAAATGAGCAGTTCTTC. It is translated as CSARDVTSGRAVNEQFF.